Listed below are T cell receptor beta chains from one sample, sequenced in a study of shared clonotypes between healthy human individuals. The repertoire was sequenced with immunoSEQ multiplex PCR; TCRdb's copy has only in-frame clones and lacks some. The sample consists of over a million clones, about 77% of them appearing once. The sample was memory CD4+ T cells sorted from blood. The source of these receptors is a man between 18 and 29 years old in good health. Both conserved end residues are part of each CDR3. Fields, in order: D gene, clone size, J gene, V gene, CDR3 length, CDR3 protein, CDR3 DNA. D genes are given only for firm matches. Clone size appears in some rows only: once, few, many, or a class for an expanded clone.

TRBD1 . TRBJ1-1 TRBV5-1 15 CASSWGTGGYTEAFF TGCGCCAGCAGCTGGGGGACAGGGGGCTACACTGAAGCTTTCTTT
. many TRBJ1-5 TRBV21-1 13 CASSKVNNQPQHF TGTGCCAGCAGCAAAGTTAACAATCAGCCCCAGCATTTT
TRBD2 . TRBJ2-5 TRBV7-2 16 CASSLQASGGWETQYF TGTGCCAGCAGCCTCCAGGCTAGCGGGGGGTGGGAGACCCAGTACTTC
. . TRBJ1-5 TRBV7-2 14 CASSFGGYNQPQHF TGTGCCAGCAGCTTTGGCGGGTACAATCAGCCCCAGCATTTT
. . TRBJ2-6 TRBV5-6 18 CASSFITGSLSGANVLTF TGTGCCAGCAGCTTTATAACAGGTTCTCTCTCTGGGGCCAACGTCCTGACTTTC
. . TRBJ2-3 TRBV4-2 14 CASSQTIGSDTQYF TGTGCCAGCAGCCAGACCATAGGGTCAGATACGCAGTATTTT
TRBD1 . TRBJ1-2 TRBV7-9 13 CASSQGQAAGYTF TGTGCCAGCAGCCAAGGACAGGCCGCGGGCTACACCTTC
. . TRBJ1-1 TRBV5-5 13 CASSFVEGTEAFF TGTGCCAGCAGCTTCGTGGAGGGCACTGAAGCTTTCTTT
. . TRBJ1-2 TRBV4-3 15 CASSQSAAGLVGYTF TGCGCCAGCAGCCAATCAGCCGCGGGTCTGGTTGGCTACACCTTC
. . TRBJ1-1 TRBV7-8 14 CASSFGPANTEAFF TGTGCCAGCAGCTTCGGCCCTGCGAACACTGAAGCTTTCTTT
TRBD1 once TRBJ1-2 TRBV2 14 CASSVETGGYGYTF TGTGCCAGCAGTGTCGAGACAGGGGGCTATGGCTACACCTTC
TRBD2 . TRBJ2-7 TRBV11-2 16 CASSFYSGSQLYEQYF TGTGCCAGCAGCTTCTATAGCGGGAGCCAACTCTACGAGCAGTACTTC
TRBD2 . TRBJ2-5 TRBV6-1 15 CATSGTSGSGETQYF TGTGCCACATCAGGGACTAGCGGGAGTGGAGAGACCCAGTACTTC
. . TRBJ1-2 TRBV12-5 12 CASGLDPMGYTF TGTGCTAGTGGTTTGGATCCTATGGGCTACACCTTC
. . TRBJ1-2 TRBV10-3 16 CAISESRLGGEYGYTF TGTGCCATCAGTGAGTCGAGATTGGGGGGAGAGTATGGCTACACCTTC
. few TRBJ1-1 TRBV10-3 15 CAISEADGHSVGAFF TGTGCCATCAGTGAGGCGGACGGACATTCGGTCGGAGCTTTCTTT
TRBD1 . TRBJ2-7 TRBV4-1 17 CASSQVGGRTGGGEQYF TGCGCCAGCAGCCAAGTAGGTGGGCGCACAGGGGGCGGCGAGCAGTACTTC
. . TRBJ2-3 TRBV19 15 CASSMSFPSTDTQYF TGTGCCAGTAGTATGAGCTTTCCCAGCACAGATACGCAGTATTTT
TRBD1 . TRBJ1-1 TRBV4-1 15 CASSSWDRGHELAFF TGCGCCAGCAGCTCCTGGGACAGGGGGCATGAACTGGCTTTCTTT
. . TRBJ2-1 TRBV6-6 16 CASSPYSGGTYNEQFF TGTGCCAGCAGCCCCTACAGCGGCGGCACCTACAATGAGCAGTTCTTC
. . TRBJ1-2 TRBV11-2 12 CASSLGPNSYTF TGTGCCAGCAGCTTAGGTCCCAATTCCTACACCTTC
TRBD2 . TRBJ2-1 TRBV6-1 15 CASSEELAGYDEQFF TGTGCCAGCAGCGAGGAACTAGCGGGATACGACGAGCAGTTCTTC
TRBD2 many TRBJ2-3 TRBV28 18 CASSPGTSGGYYTDTQYF TGTGCCAGCAGCCCCGGGACTAGCGGGGGCTATTACACAGATACGCAGTATTTT
TRBD2 . TRBJ2-3 TRBV5-1 15 CASSLVSGGRDTQYF TGCGCCAGCAGCTTGGTGAGCGGGGGTCGGGATACGCAGTATTTT
TRBD1 . TRBJ2-2 TRBV28 14 CASSLRQGGGELFF TGTGCCAGCAGTTTGCGACAGGGTGGCGGGGAGCTGTTTTTT
. . TRBJ1-1 TRBV19 15 CASSIGGTVNTEAFF TGTGCCAGTAGTATAGGAGGGACGGTGAACACTGAAGCTTTCTTT
TRBD1 . TRBJ1-2 TRBV9 13 CASSVGQGYGYTF TGTGCCAGCAGCGTGGGACAGGGGTATGGCTACACCTTC
. . TRBJ1-4 TRBV6-1 15 CASRLAETTNEKLFF TGTGCCAGCAGGCTGGCAGAAACAACTAATGAAAAACTGTTTTTT
. . TRBJ1-3 TRBV5-4 15 CASSPGRNSGNTIYF TGTGCCAGCAGCCCGGGACGGAACTCTGGAAACACCATATATTTT
. few TRBJ1-3 TRBV6-5 16 CASSYNRMSSGNTIYF TGTGCCAGCAGTTACAACAGGATGAGCTCTGGAAACACCATATATTTT
. . TRBJ1-4 TRBV29-1 13 CSLKTGSNEKLFF TGCAGTTTAAAGACAGGTTCTAATGAAAAACTGTTTTTT
TRBD1 . TRBJ1-2 TRBV7-3 17 CASSLTPGGALDYGYTF TGTGCCAGCAGCTTAACGCCAGGGGGCGCATTGGACTATGGCTACACCTTC
. . TRBJ2-3 TRBV5-1 15 CASSLAAERVDTQYF TGCGCCAGCAGCTTGGCAGCGGAGAGAGTTGATACGCAGTATTTT
. . TRBJ1-3 TRBV6-5 11 CASRIRNTIYF TGTGCCAGCAGAATCAGAAACACCATATATTTT
. . TRBJ1-2 TRBV19 17 CASSMGRTWGGVDGYTF TGTGCCAGTAGTATGGGGCGCACATGGGGAGGGGTTGATGGCTACACCTTC
. many TRBJ2-5 TRBV7-2 14 CASSPTLSQETQYF TGTGCCAGCAGCCCGACTCTGTCGCAGGAGACCCAGTACTTC
. . TRBJ1-3 TRBV9 13 CASSVGGGNTIYF TGTGCCAGCAGCGTAGGAGGGGGAAACACCATATATTTT
TRBD1 . TRBJ2-3 TRBV5-1 14 CASSSDLTGDTQYF TGCGCCAGCAGCTCGGATTTGACAGGGGATACGCAGTATTTT
. . TRBJ2-6 TRBV6-5 15 CASRLRGAGANVLTF TGTGCCAGCAGACTCAGGGGCGCTGGGGCCAACGTCCTGACTTTC
TRBD1 . TRBJ1-4 TRBV28 13 CASRSGPGGKLFF TGTGCCAGCAGATCTGGGCCAGGGGGAAAACTGTTTTTT
. . TRBJ2-5 TRBV2 12 CASSEVSGTQYF TGTGCCAGCAGTGAAGTGTCGGGGACCCAGTACTTC
. . TRBJ2-1 TRBV7-9 16 CASSFNRLPRNNEQFF TGTGCCAGCAGCTTCAATCGACTTCCCCGCAACAATGAGCAGTTCTTC
. few TRBJ2-5 TRBV21-1 12 CASSLGDETQYF TGTGCCAGCAGCCTCGGAGATGAGACCCAGTACTTC
. . TRBJ2-3 TRBV9 14 CASSRRTTTDTQYF TGTGCCAGCAGCCGGCGGACTACCACAGATACGCAGTATTTT
TRBD1 . TRBJ2-7 TRBV27 14 CASKWDSEPYEQYF TGTGCCAGCAAATGGGACAGCGAACCCTACGAGCAGTACTTC
TRBD1 . TRBJ2-5 TRBV19 14 CASRDRGRIGTQYF TGTGCCAGTAGAGACAGGGGGAGAATCGGGACCCAGTACTTC
TRBD1 few TRBJ1-1 TRBV30 13 CAWSVQGSTEAFF TGTGCCTGGAGTGTACAGGGGTCCACTGAAGCTTTCTTT
TRBD2 . TRBJ2-1 TRBV11-3 15 CASSLGTSGYNEQFF TGTGCCAGCAGCCTCGGGACTAGCGGGTACAATGAGCAGTTCTTC
. . TRBJ2-4 TRBV14 13 CASSQDIVGIQYF TGTGCCAGCAGCCAAGATATTGTCGGAATTCAGTACTTC
. . TRBJ1-4 TRBV30 14 CAWSGWDGDEKLFF TGTGCCTGGAGTGGGTGGGACGGGGATGAAAAACTGTTTTTT
. . TRBJ2-7 TRBV2 15 CASSEAEAGDHEQYF TGTGCCAGCAGTGAAGCGGAGGCAGGAGACCACGAGCAGTACTTC
. . TRBJ1-5 TRBV30 14 CAWSVSSPNQPQHF TGTGCCTGGAGTGTATCCAGTCCCAATCAGCCCCAGCATTTT
. . TRBJ1-1 TRBV5-6 12 CASTWGLTEAFF TGTGCCAGCACCTGGGGGCTGACTGAAGCTTTCTTT
. . TRBJ2-2 TRBV28 15 CASSWPGIFTGELFF TGTGCCAGCAGTTGGCCGGGGATCTTCACCGGGGAGCTGTTTTTT
. . TRBJ2-3 TRBV5-1 16 CASSSRGPVEADTQYF TGCGCCAGCAGCTCCAGGGGCCCCGTAGAGGCAGATACGCAGTATTTT